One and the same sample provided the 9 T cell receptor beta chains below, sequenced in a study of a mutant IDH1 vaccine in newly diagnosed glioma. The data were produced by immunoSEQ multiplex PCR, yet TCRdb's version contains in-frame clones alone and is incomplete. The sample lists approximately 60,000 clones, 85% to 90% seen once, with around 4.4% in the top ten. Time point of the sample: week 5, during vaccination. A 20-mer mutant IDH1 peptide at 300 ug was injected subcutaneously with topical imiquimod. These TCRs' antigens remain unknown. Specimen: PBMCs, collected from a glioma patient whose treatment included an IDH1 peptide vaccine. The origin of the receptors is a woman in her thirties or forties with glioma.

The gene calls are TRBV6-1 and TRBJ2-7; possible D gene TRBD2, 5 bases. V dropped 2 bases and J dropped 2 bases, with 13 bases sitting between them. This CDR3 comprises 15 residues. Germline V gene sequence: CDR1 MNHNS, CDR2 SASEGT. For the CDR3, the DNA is TGTGCCAGCAGTGAAAGGACCGGGAACCCCTACGAGCAGTACTTC. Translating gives CASSERTGNPYEQYF.

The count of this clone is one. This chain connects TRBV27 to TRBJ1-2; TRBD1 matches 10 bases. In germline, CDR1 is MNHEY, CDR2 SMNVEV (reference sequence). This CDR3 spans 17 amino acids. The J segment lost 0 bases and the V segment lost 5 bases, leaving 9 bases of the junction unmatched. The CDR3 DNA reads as TGTGCCAGCAGTCGGACCGGACAGGGGGGGACTAACTATGGCTACACCTTC. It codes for CASSRTGQGGTNYGYTF.

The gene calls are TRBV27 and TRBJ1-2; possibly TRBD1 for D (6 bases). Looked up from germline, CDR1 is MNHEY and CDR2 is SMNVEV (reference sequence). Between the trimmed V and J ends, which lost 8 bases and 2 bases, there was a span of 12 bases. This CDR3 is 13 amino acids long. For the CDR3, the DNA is TGTGCCAGCTGGGCAGGGGCAAACTATGGCTACACCTTC. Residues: CASWAGANYGYTF.

CDR3 nucleotides: TGCGCCAGCAGCCAAGCGGGAACAAGCGGCAATGAGCAGTTCTTC. Amino acids: CASSQAGTSGNEQFF. This sequence joins TRBV4-1 and TRBJ2-1, with D perhaps matching TRBD2 (5 bases). CDR1 MGHRA and CDR2 YSYEKL come from the germline V gene. This CDR3 has 15 residues. Trimming removed 1 base from V and 6 bases from J, with 13 bases in between.

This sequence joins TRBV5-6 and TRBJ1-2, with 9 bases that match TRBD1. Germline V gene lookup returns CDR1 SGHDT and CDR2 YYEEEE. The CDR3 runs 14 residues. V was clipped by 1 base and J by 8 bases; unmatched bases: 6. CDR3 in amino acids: CASSLYRGPSGYTF. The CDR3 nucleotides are TGTGCCAGCAGCTTGTACAGGGGGCCTTCCGGCTACACCTTC.

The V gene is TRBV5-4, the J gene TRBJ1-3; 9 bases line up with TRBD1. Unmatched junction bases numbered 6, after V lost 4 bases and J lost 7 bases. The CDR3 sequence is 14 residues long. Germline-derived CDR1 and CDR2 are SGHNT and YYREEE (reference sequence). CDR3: CASSHGQGSNTIYF. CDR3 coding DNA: TGTGCCAGCAGCCATGGACAGGGGTCGAACACCATATATTTT.

The CDR3 DNA reads TGTGCCAGCAGCGTAGGAGTAGGGGGCAGGGACGAGCAGTACTTC. It encodes CASSVGVGGRDEQYF. The chain links TRBV9 to TRBJ2-7; TRBD1 aligns across 7 bases. CDR1 is SGDLS, CDR2 YYNGEE, per germline. The CDR3 runs 15 residues. Germline trimming cut 0 bases from V and 5 bases from J; bases unmatched to any gene: 8.

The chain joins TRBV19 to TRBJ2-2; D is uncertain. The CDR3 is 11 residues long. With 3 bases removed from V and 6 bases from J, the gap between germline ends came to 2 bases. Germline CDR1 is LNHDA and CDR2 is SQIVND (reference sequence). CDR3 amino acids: CASSMSGELFF. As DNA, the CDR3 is TGTGCCAGTAGTATGTCCGGGGAGCTGTTTTTT.

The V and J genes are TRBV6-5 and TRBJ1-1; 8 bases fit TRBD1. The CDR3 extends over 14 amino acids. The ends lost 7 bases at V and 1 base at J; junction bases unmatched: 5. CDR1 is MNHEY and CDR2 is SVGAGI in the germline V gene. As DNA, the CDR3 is TGTGCCAGCACCACGGACAGGGCGAACACTGAAGCTTTCTTT. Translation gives CASTTDRANTEAFF.